A selection of T cell receptor beta chains follows, all from one sample in a study of blood T cell repertoires in COVID-19. The data were produced by immunoSEQ multiplex PCR, yet TCRdb's version contains in-frame clones alone and is incomplete. The table lists approximately 300,000 clones, roughly 83% of them singletons. Sequencing was performed on peripheral blood. The receptors shown here come from a woman in her fifties or sixties with acute or convalescent COVID-19. CDR3s include the opening cysteine and the closing phenylalanine or tryptophan. D genes are given only for firm matches. A row's size may be missing; if present it is once, few, many or a size class.

j_call v_call d_call clone_size cdr3_aa cdr3_nt
TRBJ2-7 TRBV5-1 NA NA CASSLIGGIEQYF TGCGCCAGCAGCTTGATCGGGGGTATCGAGCAGTACTTC
TRBJ2-1 TRBV2 TRBD1 NA CARRTGGRGEQFF TGTGCCAGGAGGACAGGGGGGAGAGGTGAGCAGTTCTTC
TRBJ2-1 TRBV5-1 NA NA CASSLYNAYSYNEQFF TGCGCCAGCAGCTTGTATAACGCCTACTCCTACAATGAGCAGTTCTTC
TRBJ1-2 TRBV5-1 TRBD1 NA CASSLRQGGNYGYTF TGCGCCAGCAGCTTAAGACAGGGTGGTAACTATGGCTACACCTTC
TRBJ2-5 TRBV25-1 TRBD1 NA CASSGWTGLGLYF TGTGCCAGCAGTGGGTGGACAGGGTTAGGTCTGTACTTC
TRBJ1-5 TRBV29-1 TRBD1 NA CSVAGTGNQPQHF TGCAGCGTTGCCGGGACAGGAAATCAGCCCCAGCATTTT
TRBJ2-2 TRBV20-1 TRBD1 NA CSASDRGTGELFF TGCAGTGCTAGTGACAGGGGTACCGGGGAGCTGTTTTTT
TRBJ2-7 TRBV9 TRBD2 NA CASSSSTSGRGEQYF TGTGCCAGCAGCTCCTCAACTAGCGGGAGGGGTGAGCAGTACTTC
TRBJ2-3 TRBV9 NA NA CASSVGLPGVGLHSTDTQYF TGTGCCAGCAGCGTAGGCCTACCTGGGGTGGGGCTCCATAGCACAGATACGCAGTATTTT
TRBJ2-1 TRBV7-7 NA NA CASSRGRYNEQFF TGTGCCAGCAGCAGGGGGAGATACAATGAGCAGTTCTTC
TRBJ1-3 TRBV7-2 NA NA CASSLDRASGNTIYF TGTGCCAGCAGCTTAGACAGAGCCTCTGGAAACACCATATATTTT
TRBJ2-5 TRBV6-2/TRBV6-3 NA NA CASSYRVRDKQETQYF TGTGCCAGCAGTTACAGAGTACGGGACAAACAAGAGACCCAGTACTTC
TRBJ1-2 TRBV28 NA NA CASSFDSLYYGYTF TGTGCCAGCAGTTTTGACAGCCTTTACTATGGCTACACCTTC
TRBJ2-3 TRBV9 NA NA CASSVDVGGTTGPDTQYF TGTGCCAGCAGCGTAGACGTAGGCGGCACTACAGGGCCAGATACGCAGTATTTT
TRBJ2-2 TRBV18 NA NA CASSPQGLGTGELFF TGTGCCAGCTCACCACAAGGACTGGGCACCGGGGAGCTGTTTTTT
TRBJ2-5 TRBV5-8 NA NA CASSLDRLETQYF TGTGCCAGCAGCCTGGACAGATTAGAGACCCAGTACTTC
TRBJ1-2 TRBV7-9 NA NA CASSSGRASGGYTF TGTGCCAGCAGCTCCGGAAGAGCCTCCGGGGGCTACACCTTC
TRBJ2-7 TRBV28 TRBD2 NA CASSLFGGRASEQYF TGTGCCAGCAGTTTATTCGGCGGGAGGGCCTCCGAGCAGTACTTC
TRBJ2-7 TRBV7-9 TRBD2 NA CASSLGTGLATSYEQYF TGTGCCAGCAGCTTAGGGACAGGACTAGCGACATCCTACGAGCAGTACTTC
TRBJ2-7 TRBV20-1 TRBD1 NA CSASAGTGGYEQYF TGCAGTGCTAGTGCCGGGACAGGGGGTTACGAGCAGTACTTC
TRBJ2-7 TRBV28 TRBD2 NA CASLSGEGLGYEQYF TGTGCCAGCCTTTCCGGGGAGGGCCTGGGGTACGAGCAGTACTTC
TRBJ1-2 TRBV6-5 TRBD1 NA CASTLSPRTGDGYTF TGTGCCAGCACCCTTTCCCCTAGGACAGGGGATGGCTACACCTTC
TRBJ1-5 TRBV11-2 TRBD1 NA CASSPGQAVNQPQHF TGTGCCAGCAGTCCTGGACAGGCTGTTAATCAGCCCCAGCATTTT
TRBJ2-5 TRBV6-6 NA NA CASSTLQGQETQYF TGTGCCAGCAGTACCCTTCAGGGGCAAGAGACCCAGTACTTC
TRBJ2-7 TRBV6-6 NA NA CASTLGREEQYF TGTGCCAGCACCCTTGGGCGGGAAGAGCAGTACTTC
TRBJ2-5 TRBV12-3/TRBV12-4 NA NA CASSWLGGETQYF TGTGCCAGCAGCTGGTTGGGGGGAGAGACCCAGTACTTC
TRBJ2-1 TRBV12-2 NA NA CASRLTTEYNEQFF TGTGCAAGTCGCCTGACCACAGAGTACAATGAGCAGTTCTTC
TRBJ2-7 TRBV5-5 TRBD1 NA CASSLTGGYSYEQYF TGTGCCAGCAGTCTGACAGGGGGCTACTCCTACGAGCAGTACTTC
TRBJ1-1 TRBV4-3 TRBD1 NA CASSPGTGFGQNTEAFF TGCGCCAGCAGCCCAGGGACAGGGTTTGGGCAGAACACTGAAGCTTTCTTT
TRBJ1-2 TRBV4-1 NA NA CASSQEGRAAYGYTF TGCGCCAGCAGCCAAGAGGGCAGGGCGGCCTATGGCTACACCTTC
TRBJ2-3 TRBV9 TRBD2 NA CASSVASGVTDTQYF TGTGCCAGCAGCGTAGCTAGCGGGGTCACAGATACGCAGTATTTT
TRBJ1-4 TRBV18 TRBD1 NA CASSPGTVDEKLFF TGTGCCAGCTCACCAGGGACAGTAGACGAAAAACTGTTTTTT
TRBJ2-7 TRBV27 TRBD2 NA CASSPKGTSGSYEQYF TGTGCCAGCAGTCCGAAGGGGACTAGCGGGAGCTACGAGCAGTACTTC
TRBJ1-5 TRBV5-5 NA NA CASSWSGAEGQPQHF TGTGCCAGCAGCTGGAGCGGGGCCGAAGGGCAGCCCCAGCATTTT
TRBJ2-4 TRBV28 NA NA CASSSLAKNIQYF TGTGCCAGCAGTTCCCTAGCCAAAAACATTCAGTACTTC
TRBJ1-5 TRBV27 NA few CASSLSRGRGPQHF TGTGCCAGCAGTTTATCTAGGGGGAGGGGGCCCCAGCATTTT
TRBJ2-3 TRBV27 NA NA CASSLTGFVDTQYF TGTGCCAGCAGTTTAACCGGGTTCGTGGATACGCAGTATTTT
TRBJ1-1 TRBV28 TRBD1 NA CASRDRVENTEAFF TGTGCCAGCCGGGACAGGGTCGAGAACACTGAAGCTTTCTTT
TRBJ2-2 TRBV9 TRBD1 once CASSVARGQRTGELFF TGTGCCAGCAGCGTAGCCAGGGGGCAGCGGACCGGGGAGCTGTTTTTT
TRBJ1-2 TRBV6-1 NA NA CASSEARGYYGYTF TGTGCCAGCAGTGAAGCGCGGGGGTACTATGGCTACACCTTC